This entry describes one TCR beta chain. The data stem from a study of control samples from healthy donors and cancer patients. The CDR3 has 15 amino acids. Per germline, CDR1 MNHEY and CDR2 SMNVEV (reference sequence). Trimming removed 6 bases from V and 9 bases from J; junction bases left unmatched: 10. Produced via immunoSEQ multiplex PCR; TCRdb's table is partial and in-frame only. The sample holds some 150,000 clones, just under 95% seen once. This receptor was obtained from a man in his sixties with colorectal cancer. The genes are TRBV27 and TRBJ2-1; 11 bases map to TRBD2. Sequencing was carried out using PBMCs. CDR3 DNA sequence: TGTGCCAGCAGCCTTAGCGGGGGGGTAGAGGGTGAGCAGTTCTTC. It translates to CASSLSGGVEGEQFF.